These 30 T cell receptor beta chains share one sample of origin, sequenced in a study of OX40 agonist ivuxolimab in advanced cancers. Here immunoSEQ multiplex PCR was the method, and the copy in TCRdb shows in-frame clones only, minus some. The profile shows about 73,000 clones, approximately 90% of them singletons. Sequences were derived from CD4+ or CD8+ T cells sorted from blood, sampled in a trial of the OX40 agonist ivuxolimab. All receptors derive from an adult with an advanced solid tumor such as melanoma, head and neck, liver or kidney cancer.

This chain joins TRBV9 and TRBJ2-3; 11 bases are shared with TRBD2. The CDR3 has 16 amino acids. V shed 0 bases and J 4 bases; nucleotides not matched to a gene: 4. Germline lookup yields CDR1 SGDLS and CDR2 YYNGEE. The CDR3 is CASSVAASGRSDTQYF. CDR3 sequence (DNA): TGTGCCAGCAGCGTAGCGGCTAGCGGGAGGTCAGATACGCAGTATTTT.

The chain uses TRBV14 and TRBJ1-3, with a weak D call TRBD1 (5 bases). The CDR3 extends over 12 amino acids. The V gene lost 2 bases and the J gene lost 8 bases, with 7 bases spanning the gap. Germline CDR1 and CDR2: SGHDN and FVKESK. The CDR3 sequence: CASSQQGYTIYF. As DNA, the CDR3 is TGTGCCAGCAGCCAACAGGGATACACCATATATTTT.

V gene TRBV9 combines with J gene TRBJ1-1; D remains ambiguous. Germline assignment: CDR1 SGDLS and CDR2 YYNGEE. This CDR3 is built from 16 residues. The V gene lost 0 bases and the J gene lost 7 bases, with 19 bases spanning the gap. Written as DNA, the CDR3 is TGTGCCAGCAGCGTAGCTTCGACATTTGTACCAGGTGAAGCTTTCTTT. Translation: CASSVASTFVPGEAFF.

A few counts support this clone. The chain recombines TRBV2 with TRBJ1-1; no definite D call. This CDR3 region has 13 residues. Germline V gives CDR1 SNHLY, CDR2 FYNNEI. Trimming took 3 bases from V and 1 from J, leaving 6 bases between them. The CDR3 DNA sequence: TGTGCCAGCAGTGAGTTTGGGAACACTGAAGCTTTCTTT. Protein sequence: CASSEFGNTEAFF. Filled out from reference TRBV2 and TRBJ1-1, the complete variable domain reads EPEVTQTPSHQVTQMGQEVILRCVPISNHLYFYWYRQILGQKVEFLVSFYNNEISEKSEIFDDQFSVERPDGSNFTLKIRSTKLEDSAMYFCASSEFGNTEAFFGQGTRLTVV.

This clone came up once. This rearrangement joins TRBV6-4 to TRBJ1-1; D ambiguous. The V gene lost 0 bases and the J gene lost 0 bases, with 11 bases spanning the gap. Germline V gene data show CDR1 as MRHNA and CDR2 as SNTAGT. This CDR3 is built from 16 residues. The CDR3: CASSDSVIILNTEAFF. The CDR3 nucleotides are TGTGCCAGCAGTGACTCAGTGATCATTTTGAACACTGAAGCTTTCTTT.

The chain employs TRBV2 and TRBJ2-7, with 9 bases that match TRBD2. The V segment lost 2 bases and the J segment 4 bases; nucleotides outside the gene matches: 6. The CDR3 runs to 15 residues. Germline V gene sequence: CDR1 SNHLY, CDR2 FYNNEI. The DNA of the CDR3 is TGTGCCAGCAGTGAAAATAGCGGGAGTTGGTACGAGCAGTACTTC. Residues: CASSENSGSWYEQYF.

Comments on this clone: Mismatch with germline at one junction end may stem from a read error. The chain has TRBV7-9 and TRBJ2-7; tentatively, D is TRBD2 (5 bases). CDR1 and CDR2 (germline): SEHNR, FQNEAQ (reference sequence). The CDR3 extends over 17 amino acids. CDR3 amino acids: CTSSLAFGTLSPYEQYF. The CDR3 nucleotides are TGTACCAGCAGCTTAGCGTTCGGCACCCTGTCCCCCTACGAGCAGTACTTC.

This sequence joins TRBV30 and TRBJ1-5; D is unclear. CDR3 length: 14 residues. CDR1 is GTSNPN, CDR2 SVGIG, per germline (reference sequence). V lost 6 bases and J lost 0, with 12 bases in between. The CDR3 nucleotides read TGTGCCTGTGCTCCGAAGTATAGCAATCAGCCCCAGCATTTT. It translates to CACAPKYSNQPQHF.

The chain has TRBV5-4 and TRBJ2-2, with D perhaps given as TRBD1 or TRBD2 (6 bases each). CDR3 length equals 15 residues. Germline CDR1 is SGHNT and CDR2 is YYREEE (reference sequence). The V end lost 4 bases, the J end lost 5 bases, and 15 bases lay between the germline ends. CDR3 amino acids: CASSPTGARTGELFF. DNA of the CDR3: TGTGCCAGCAGCCCGACGGGGGCGCGGACCGGGGAGCTGTTTTTT.

This clone was seen a single time. This sequence joins TRBV7-8 and TRBJ2-3; D remains unclear. CDR1 and CDR2 from the germline V gene are SGHVS and FQNEAQ. This CDR3 has 17 amino acids. Trimming removed 3 bases from V and 7 bases from J, with 23 bases in between. Here the CDR3 reads CASSFLRPPWSAYTQYF. For the CDR3, the DNA is TGTGCCAGCAGCTTCCTTAGGCCCCCGTGGTCCGCATATACGCAGTATTTT.

This clone was recorded once. The chain carries TRBV11-2 and TRBJ2-5, with D possibly TRBD2 on 7 matching bases. Trimming left V 6 bases short and J 5 bases short, with 22 bases between. Germline values: CDR1 SGHAT, CDR2 FQNNGV. The CDR3 sequence is 16 residues long. The CDR3 coding sequence is TGTGCCAGCAGTCTGGGGGGGACACCAGCCCCGGAGACCCAGTACTTC. Translated: CASSLGGTPAPETQYF.

The gene calls are TRBV5-1 and TRBJ2-2, with TRBD2 identical over 7 bases. Losses at the gene ends were 2 bases for V and 7 bases for J; bases not matched to a gene: 8. CDR3 size: 15 residues. The germline gives CDR1 SGHRS, CDR2 YFSETQ. The CDR3, as DNA: TGCGCCAGCAGCTTCGAGGGAGGGCCTTTCGGGGAGCTGTTTTTT. Its translation: CASSFEGGPFGELFF.

The rearrangement uses TRBV7-2 and TRBJ2-2; tentatively, D is TRBD2 (6 bases). Trimming left V 3 bases short and J 4 bases short, with 9 bases between. CDR1 and CDR2 from the germline V gene are SGHTA and FQGNSA. CDR3 size: 14 residues. The CDR3 sequence is CASSFSGPTGELFF. The CDR3 DNA reads TGTGCCAGCAGCTTTAGCGGACCCACCGGGGAGCTGTTTTTT.

The V gene is TRBV5-1, the J gene TRBJ2-1; 13 nucleotides match TRBD2. The CDR3 contains 15 residues. Germline CDR1 is SGHRS and CDR2 is YFSETQ. V lost 6 bases to trimming and J lost 8 bases; unmatched junction nucleotides: 8. This chain's CDR3 is CASKLTSGRADEQFF. DNA for the CDR3: TGCGCCAGCAAACTTACTAGCGGGAGGGCGGATGAGCAGTTCTTC.

CDR3 bases: TGTGCCTGGACCTCCGGGGCCAACCCGACCCAGTACTTC. Translated: CAWTSGANPTQYF. The chain combines TRBV30 with TRBJ2-5; D is possibly TRBD1 or TRBD2 (5 bases each). With 4 bases removed from V and 7 bases from J, the gap between germline ends came to 16 bases. CDR3 size: 13 residues. The V gene's germline CDR1 is GTSNPN and CDR2 SVGIG (reference sequence).

This clone was observed a handful of times. This sequence joins TRBV7-6 and TRBJ2-5, with TRBD2 as a possible D gene (5 bases). The V gene lost 5 bases and the J gene lost 1 base, with 17 bases spanning the gap. CDR3 length equals 16 residues. Germline V gives CDR1 SGHVS, CDR2 FNYEAQ. This CDR3 reads CASSLGVEASQETQYF. The CDR3, as DNA: TGTGCCAGCAGCCTGGGAGTGGAGGCCTCCCAAGAGACCCAGTACTTC.

This clone was recorded a few times. This sequence joins TRBV28 and TRBJ2-5; 9 bases match TRBD2. V was pared by 2 bases and J by 5 bases, with 6 bases of the junction left unmatched. The CDR3 is made up of 15 amino acids. From germline, CDR1 is MDHEN and CDR2 SYDVKM. CDR3 sequence: CASSLGSGRLETQYF. The CDR3 DNA reads as TGTGCCAGCAGTTTAGGTAGCGGGAGATTGGAGACCCAGTACTTC.

The V gene is TRBV30, the J gene TRBJ1-1, with D hard to call. V dropped 2 bases and J dropped 1 base, with 8 bases sitting between them. This CDR3 is 13 amino acids long. Germline CDR1 and CDR2: GTSNPN and SVGIG (reference sequence). CDR3 in DNA: TGTGCCTGGAGTCCCACTCCGAACACTGAAGCTTTCTTT. Its translation: CAWSPTPNTEAFF. Full variable domain (rest looked up from reference TRBV30 and TRBJ1-1): SQTIHQWPATLVQPVGSPLSLECTVEGTSNPNLYWYRQAAGRGLQLLFYSVGIGQISSEVPQNLSASRPQDRQFILSSKKLLLSDSGFYLCAWSPTPNTEAFFGQGTRLTVV.

The gene calls are TRBV5-1 and TRBJ2-5; 11 nucleotides agree with TRBD2. J was trimmed by 11 bases and V by 3 bases; bases with no gene match: 18. The CDR3 consists of 17 residues. CDR1 is SGHRS and CDR2 is YFSETQ in the germline V gene. The CDR3 coding sequence is TGCGCCAGCAGCTCCGGGACTAGCGGATCCTCGCTGATGGGGCAGTACTTC. Residues: CASSSGTSGSSLMGQYF.

This chain joins TRBV19 and TRBJ2-1; 10 bases map to TRBD1. This CDR3 is 14 amino acids long. V lost 4 bases to trimming and J lost 7 bases; unmatched junction nucleotides: 4. The V gene's germline CDR1 is LNHDA and CDR2 SQIVND (reference sequence). The CDR3, as DNA: TGTGCCAGTAGTAAGGGACAGGGGATGAATGAGCAGTTCTTC. Translation gives CASSKGQGMNEQFF.

This chain uses TRBV19 with TRBJ2-1; TRBD2 matches at 9 bases. Germline V CDR1 and CDR2: LNHDA, SQIVND (reference sequence). This CDR3 spans 14 amino acids. With 6 bases clipped from V and 7 bases from J, the junction kept 7 bases outside the gene matches. The CDR3 here is CASRGGRVWNEQFF. The CDR3 DNA follows: TGTGCCAGTAGGGGCGGGAGGGTGTGGAATGAGCAGTTCTTC.

Written as DNA, the CDR3 is TGCGCCAGCAGCCTCTCCGGTAGCGTCAACCAAGAGACCCAGTACTTC. Translation: CASSLSGSVNQETQYF. The chain is built from TRBV4-1 and TRBJ2-5, with a weak D call TRBD2 (5 bases). V was clipped by 4 bases and J by 0 bases, with 15 bases between them. Germline V gene lookup returns CDR1 MGHRA and CDR2 YSYEKL. The CDR3 has 16 residues.

The rearrangement links TRBV2 to TRBJ2-2; D tentatively fits TRBD1 or TRBD2 (5 bases each). The CDR3 spans 13 residues. Between the trimmed V and J ends, which lost 7 bases and 0 bases, there was a span of 6 bases. Germline V gene data show CDR1 as SNHLY and CDR2 as FYNNEI. The CDR3 bases are TGTGCCAGCATGGGGGCGAACACCGGGGAGCTGTTTTTT. Translating it yields CASMGANTGELFF.

The chain uses TRBV15 and TRBJ2-5; a possible D gene is TRBD1 (6 bases). The CDR3 is 15 amino acids. The germline CDR1 and CDR2 sequences are LNHNV and YYDKDF (reference sequence). Trimming stripped 0 bases from V and 5 bases from J, with 13 bases between. CDR3 loop: CATSRDVGARETQYF. The CDR3 nucleotides are TGTGCCACCAGCAGAGATGTGGGGGCGCGGGAGACCCAGTACTTC. Complete variable domain (other parts from reference TRBV15 and TRBJ2-5): DAMVIQNPRYQVTQFGKPVTLSCSQTLNHNVMYWYQQKSSQAPKLLFHYYDKDFNNEADTPDNFQSRRPNTSFCFLDIRSPGLGDTAMYLCATSRDVGARETQYFGPGTRLLVL.

J is TRBJ2-7 and V is TRBV27, with no clear D. Trimming took 8 bases from V and 1 from J, leaving 18 bases between them. The CDR3 runs to 15 residues. Germline V gives CDR1 MNHEY, CDR2 SMNVEV (reference sequence). The CDR3 DNA reads as TGTGCCAGCTCCTCTTGGGCTGGGTTATCCTACGAGCAGTACTTC. Residues: CASSSWAGLSYEQYF.

V gene TRBV14 combines with J gene TRBJ2-1, with 8 nucleotides matching TRBD2. Germline lookup yields CDR1 SGHDN and CDR2 FVKESK. V shed 3 bases and J 7 bases; nucleotides not matched to a gene: 8. CDR3 length: 15 amino acids. The CDR3 protein is CASSQQGTRWNEQFF. CDR3 DNA sequence: TGTGCCAGCAGCCAGCAAGGGACTAGGTGGAATGAGCAGTTCTTC.

The V gene is TRBV7-2, the J gene TRBJ2-3; 13 bases align to TRBD2. CDR3 length: 19 amino acids. J gave up 6 bases and V 3 bases, and 15 bases lay outside the gene matches. Germline assignment: CDR1 SGHTA and CDR2 FQGNSA. The CDR3 bases are TGTGCCAGCAGCTTTCCGGGACTAGCGGGACTCTCGTCGGCGGATACGCAGTATTTT. Translated: CASSFPGLAGLSSADTQYF.

This rearrangement joins TRBV15 to TRBJ2-5; D is uncertain. CDR3 length equals 15 residues. V gave up 1 base and J gave up 7 bases, with 16 bases separating them. Looked up from germline, CDR1 is LNHNV and CDR2 is YYDKDF (reference sequence). The CDR3 protein is CATSRASGQTGTQYF. The CDR3 DNA is TGTGCCACCAGCAGAGCTTCGGGTCAAACGGGGACCCAGTACTTC.

The chain carries TRBV10-1 and TRBJ2-4; D is possibly TRBD2 (5 bases). CDR1 and CDR2 from the germline V gene are WNHNN and SYGVQD (reference sequence). V was trimmed by 1 base and J by 2 bases, leaving 18 bases between them. The CDR3 covers 18 residues. The CDR3 spells CASSEFVPGFGSKNIQYF. The CDR3 region has the DNA TGCGCCAGCAGTGAGTTTGTTCCGGGGTTTGGGTCCAAAAACATTCAGTACTTC.

This clone was observed a single time. The rearrangement joins TRBV28 to TRBJ2-7; TRBD1 matches 9 bases. Germline loops: CDR1 MDHEN, CDR2 SYDVKM. This CDR3 has 14 amino acids. V was clipped by 7 bases and J by 4 bases; unmatched bases: 8. The CDR3 DNA reads TGTGCCAGCATCCAGGGGACAGGGCTTTACGAGCAGTACTTC. It yields the protein CASIQGTGLYEQYF.